These T cell receptor beta chains were read from a single sample in a study of OX40 agonist ivuxolimab in advanced cancers. TCRdb's copy holds only in-frame clones and misses some; the assay was immunoSEQ multiplex PCR. Of approximately 90,000 clones listed, around nine tenths were seen once; the top ten hold approximately 2.5%. This specimen consisted of CD4+ or CD8+ T cells sorted from blood, obtained in a trial of the OX40 agonist ivuxolimab. These receptors were collected from an adult with an advanced solid tumor such as melanoma, head and neck, liver or kidney cancer. Each CDR3 is given with its conserved first and last residue. A D gene is named only where the DNA matches it firmly. Only some rows state a clone size, as once, few, many or a class for expanded clones.

J gene,V gene,clone size,D gene,CDR3 protein,CDR3 DNA
TRBJ2-1,TRBV4-3,-,-,CASSQGGTSFGEQFF,TGCGCCAGCAGCCAAGGGGGGACCTCCTTTGGGGAGCAGTTCTTC
TRBJ2-7,TRBV28,-,-,CASSSPGTAAEQYF,TGTGCCAGCAGTTCACCCGGGACTGCCGCCGAGCAGTACTTC
TRBJ1-1,TRBV11-2,-,-,CASSLGTLVNTEAFF,TGTGCCAGCAGCTTAGGGACACTTGTGAACACTGAAGCTTTCTTT
TRBJ1-5,TRBV28,-,-,CASSSTMKPQHF,TGTGCCAGCAGTTCTACAATGAAGCCCCAGCATTTT
TRBJ2-7,TRBV20-1,-,-,CSLGESYEQYF,TGCAGTCTGGGAGAAAGCTACGAGCAGTACTTC
TRBJ1-6,TRBV9,once,-,CASSVAGNQNSPLHF,TGTGCCAGCAGCGTAGCGGGGAATCAGAATTCACCCCTCCACTTT
TRBJ2-1,TRBV6-1,-,TRBD1,CASRPGQSGLGQFF,TGTGCCAGCAGGCCGGGACAGTCTGGGCTTGGGCAGTTCTTC
TRBJ2-7,TRBV6-5,-,-,CASSPQGGGSYEQYF,TGTGCCAGCAGCCCACAGGGTGGGGGCTCCTACGAGCAGTACTTC
TRBJ2-5,TRBV7-7,-,-,CASSSSESETQYF,TGTGCTAGCAGCTCTAGTGAATCGGAGACCCAGTACTTC
TRBJ2-2,TRBV5-1,-,TRBD1,CASSLGQEKTGELFF,TGCGCCAGCAGTCTCGGACAGGAAAAAACCGGGGAGCTGTTTTTT
TRBJ2-5,TRBV7-2,-,TRBD2,CASSPRELAGVRGETQYF,TGTGCCAGCAGCCCCAGGGAGCTAGCGGGAGTACGGGGGGAGACCCAGTACTTC
TRBJ2-7,TRBV5-1,-,TRBD2,CASRTSGTYEQYF,TGCGCCAGCAGGACTAGCGGAACCTACGAGCAGTACTTC
TRBJ1-5,TRBV2,few,-,CASQRQETNQPQHF,TGTGCCAGCCAGAGACAGGAAACCAATCAGCCCCAGCATTTT
TRBJ1-4,TRBV6-6,-,-,CASSQIEKLFF,TGTGCCAGCAGTCAGATTGAAAAACTGTTTTTT
TRBJ2-3,TRBV5-4,-,-,CASSFTGGDTQYF,TGTGCCAGCAGCTTCACCGGCGGAGATACGCAGTATTTT
TRBJ2-5,TRBV7-6,once,-,CASSSNGGVQYF,TGTGCCAGCAGCTCGAACGGAGGGGTGCAGTACTTC
TRBJ1-1,TRBV2,-,-,CASSVQRTNTEAFF,TGTGCCAGCAGTGTACAGCGGACGAACACTGAAGCTTTCTTT
TRBJ2-3,TRBV28,-,TRBD2,CASSPTSELQYF,TGTGCCAGCAGTCCGACTAGCGAGTTGCAGTATTTT
TRBJ2-7,TRBV6-6,once,-,CASSYREVKEQYF,TGTGCCAGCAGTTACAGGGAGGTTAAAGAGCAGTACTTC
TRBJ1-2,TRBV11-2,-,-,CASSLGEGSGGYTF,TGTGCCAGCAGCTTAGGAGAGGGAAGCGGTGGCTACACCTTC
TRBJ1-4,TRBV7-2,-,TRBD1,CASKGQNNEKLFF,TGTGCCAGCAAGGGACAGAATAATGAAAAACTGTTTTTT
TRBJ2-2,TRBV5-1,-,-,CASSLSGVYTGELFF,TGCGCCAGCAGCTTGTCGGGGGTCTACACCGGGGAGCTGTTTTTT
TRBJ2-7,TRBV11-2,-,TRBD1,CASSSDRVPYEQYF,TGTGCCAGCAGCTCCGACAGGGTGCCCTACGAGCAGTACTTC
TRBJ2-1,TRBV5-5,-,TRBD1,CASSLIPTGAYNEQFF,TGTGCCAGCAGCTTGATCCCGACAGGGGCCTACAATGAGCAGTTCTTC
TRBJ2-2,TRBV5-1,-,TRBD2,CASSGLAGGTGELFF,TGCGCCAGCAGCGGACTAGCGGGAGGTACCGGGGAGCTGTTTTTT
TRBJ2-1,TRBV18,-,-,CASSPSSGVVYNEQFF,TGTGCCAGCTCACCATCATCGGGAGTCGTGTACAATGAGCAGTTCTTC
TRBJ2-3,TRBV4-3,-,TRBD2,CASSQVAGGADTQYF,TGCGCCAGCAGCCAAGTAGCGGGGGGCGCAGATACGCAGTATTTT
TRBJ2-3,TRBV5-1,-,-,CASSGADTQYF,TGCGCCAGCAGCGGCGCAGATACGCAGTATTTT
TRBJ2-5,TRBV5-6,-,TRBD2,CASSLMAGAYQETQYF,TGTGCCAGCAGCTTGATGGCGGGAGCTTACCAAGAGACCCAGTACTTC
TRBJ2-3,TRBV10-3,-,TRBD2,CAIKAGVVTDTQYF,TGTGCCATTAAAGCGGGAGTAGTTACAGATACGCAGTATTTT
TRBJ2-7,TRBV21-1,-,-,CASSKGQGAGEQYF,TGTGCCAGCAGCAAGGGACAGGGGGCAGGCGAGCAGTACTTC